This TCR beta chain derives from a study of control samples from healthy donors and cancer patients. V shed 1 base and J 4 bases; nucleotides not matched to a gene: 5. Germline-derived CDR1 and CDR2 are GTSNPN and SVGIG (reference sequence). The CDR3 extends over 14 amino acids. Assay: immunoSEQ multiplex PCR; the TCRdb copy retains only in-frame clones and omits some. The data show roughly 58,000 clones, with about 90% seen just once and roughly 12% held by the top ten. This clonotype was obtained from a woman in her sixties with lung cancer. The chain uses TRBV30 and TRBJ2-7; TRBD1 matches 9 bases. The sample consisted of PBMCs. This chain's CDR3 is CAWSAGTGKYEQYF. The DNA of the CDR3 is TGTGCCTGGAGTGCCGGGACAGGGAAGTACGAGCAGTACTTC.